These 4 T cell receptor beta chains came from one sample sequenced in a study of glioma-infiltrating T cells (dated by TCRdb to 2015 to 2016). Reads for this sample came from an Illumina MiSeq. TCR alpha and beta CDR3 regions were amplified with the iRepertoire nested amplicon-rescue multiplex PCR (arm-PCR) platform from RNA. TCRdb took the public reads, trimmed them with fastp at Q25, ran MiXCR for clone calling and kept in-frame beta chains. All rows with the same CDR3 protein become a single entry with the most common DNA and genes. The table for this sample lists about 140,000 distinct CDR3 sequences; about two fifths of them were counted only once. Clones ranked in the top ten supply about 18% of the sample. Sequenced: glioma tissue, nonneoplastic brain tissue, or PBMCs (not recorded which). The receptor set was obtained from a human donor with low-grade glioma or glioblastoma, undergoing nonglioma brain surgery, or in good health (not recorded which).

This chain connects TRBV27 to TRBJ2-5, with D maybe TRBD2 (5 bases). Germline assignment: CDR1 MNHEY and CDR2 SMNVEV (reference sequence). V lost 5 bases to trimming and J lost 4 bases, with 14 bases between them. This CDR3 contains 14 residues. The CDR3 nucleotides are TGTGCCAGCAGTCGCCGGCTGAGGGCAGAGACCCAGTACTTC. It codes for CASSRRLRAETQYF.

This clonotype was seen only a few times. The genes are TRBV20-1 and TRBJ2-2; perhaps TRBD1 as D (5 bases). This CDR3 has 14 residues. The germline CDR1 and CDR2 sequences are DFQATT and SNEGSKA (reference sequence). Trimming cost V 6 bases and J 1 base, with 12 bases left between them. CDR3 DNA sequence: TGCAGTGCCGGCCGGCAGGGGAACACCGGGGAGCTGTTTTTT. It translates to CSAGRQGNTGELFF.

The V and J genes are TRBV18 and TRBJ2-5, with a tentative D call TRBD2 (5 bases). The ends were cut back, 2 bases at V and 6 bases at J, with 13 bases in the middle. The CDR3 loop spans 14 amino acids. Germline CDR1 KGHSH, CDR2 LQKENI. CDR3 sequence: CASSPNSGMKTQYF. CDR3 DNA sequence: TGTGCCAGCTCACCAAACTCCGGGATGAAGACCCAGTACTTC.

The rearrangement uses TRBV4-3 and TRBJ2-3; 7 bases are a match to TRBD2. V lost 3 bases and J lost 5; bases outside the gene matches: 11. Germline V lookup: CDR1 LGHNA, CDR2 YSLEER. The CDR3 is made up of 16 amino acids. The chain's CDR3 is CASSQSRTSFRDTQYF. CDR3 DNA: TGCGCCAGCAGCCAGTCACGGACTAGTTTTAGAGATACGCAGTATTTT.